This T cell receptor beta chain was sequenced in a study of blood T cell repertoires in COVID-19 (dated by TCRdb to the early 2020s). Background on the whole study: The collaborator samples originated in the United States, Italy and Spain and spanned the acute and convalescent phases of COVID-19. Where HLA class I and class II types were available, the types were taken from metadata supplied by the sample provider, not from assay-based typing. Deeply sampled blood TCRbeta repertoires from subjects exposed to, actively infected with, or recovered from COVID-19 were included in the dataset. The samples were drawn from two sources: the first 160 participants of the ongoing ImmuneRACE study, and 1,254 subjects contributed by 6 global collaborators. The prospective study material was composed of cDNA or gDNA derived from T cells, B-cell-depleted T cells, or PBMCs. Sample metadata almost always included a de-identified subject ID, COVID-19 status, age in years and sex. The repertoires were released in a freely available public database intended as a resource for research on the immune response to SARS-CoV-2. Overall results and qualifications from the work: The amount of clinical and demographic metadata varied by source and participant and was provided uncurated.

The immunoSEQ Assay, a bias-controlled multiplex PCR, was used to amplify TCRbeta CDR3 regions from genomic DNA. In the authors' own workflow: The number of nucleated cells in each sample was estimated by amplification of reference gene primers within the assay. To quantify the absolute abundance of each unique TCRbeta CDR3 rearrangement, sequence reads were collapsed and filtered. Productive Simpson clonality was computed per sample as the square root of Simpson's diversity index over productive rearrangements. TCRdb re-hosts the immuneACCESS table, in-frame sequences only. Its copies lack some clones; in the studies checked, an unresolved V gene accounts for under half of them, and the cause for the rest is not known. V, J and clone size were drawn from that table, and D and trimming were deduced from the DNA. This sample comprises 200,000 to 250,000 clones, 70% to 85% of them detected only once. The ten largest clones add up to under 3.5% of the sample.

This clone was seen only a few times. Its specific antigen is unknown. No much larger clone is present one base from it, and per-base qualities are unavailable. Participants in the prospective study were enrolled through a virtual design, were aged about 18 to 100 years, and lived in approximately 24 United States geographic areas. In the prospective study, cohorts were assigned on the basis of participant-reported clinical history obtained from a screening survey and a study questionnaire. Recovered participants in ImmuneRACE Cohort 3 were defined as having two consecutive negative NP/OP PCR tests, clearance from a healthcare professional, or resolution of symptoms. Mobile phlebotomists in the prospective study collected whole blood, serum and a nasopharyngeal or oropharyngeal swab from every participant. Over an approximately 2-month period, participants in the prospective study had the option of providing additional blood draws and questionnaires. Blood samples from the prospective study were shipped frozen or at room temperature prior to DNA extraction.

CDR1 is given as WNHNN and CDR2 as SYGVQD, both from the germline V gene (reference sequence). CDR3 length: 13 amino acids, cysteine to phenylalanine. Kept here is only the CDR3 DNA, which spans 39 bases and is read in frame from base 1. At the junction V is shortened by 6 bases and J by 6 bases; bases outside the gene matches: 5. The TCR originated in a woman aged 55 to 70 who had recovered from COVID-19. Sequenced: PBMCs or T cells enriched from blood (not recorded which). The rearrangement joined TRBV10-1 to TRBJ1-2; 9 nucleotides in the junction match TRBD1. The DNA reads TGCGCCAGCAGCCGGGACAGGGCGGATGGCTACACCTTC. Its coded protein is CASSRDRADGYTF.